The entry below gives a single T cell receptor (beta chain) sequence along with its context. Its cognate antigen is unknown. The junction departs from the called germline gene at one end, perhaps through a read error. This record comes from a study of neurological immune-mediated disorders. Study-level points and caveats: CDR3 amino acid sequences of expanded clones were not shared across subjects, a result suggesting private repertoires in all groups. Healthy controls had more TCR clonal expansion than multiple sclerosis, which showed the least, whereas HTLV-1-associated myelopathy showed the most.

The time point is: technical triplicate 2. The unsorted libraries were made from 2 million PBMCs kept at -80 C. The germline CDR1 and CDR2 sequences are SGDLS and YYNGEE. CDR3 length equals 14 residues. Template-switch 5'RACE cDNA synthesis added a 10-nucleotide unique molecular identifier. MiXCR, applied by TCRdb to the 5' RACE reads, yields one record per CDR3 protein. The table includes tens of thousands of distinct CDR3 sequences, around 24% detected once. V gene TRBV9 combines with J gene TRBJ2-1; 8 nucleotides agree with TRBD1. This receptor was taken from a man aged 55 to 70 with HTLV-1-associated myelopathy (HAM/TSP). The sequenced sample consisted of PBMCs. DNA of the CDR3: TGTGCCAGCAGCGTTCGACAGGGGAGCTATGAGCAGATCTTC. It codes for CASSVRQGSYEQIF.